This T cell receptor (beta chain) was documented in a study of T-cell memory formation after mild COVID-19. This clonotype was picked up many times. Germline V gives CDR1 MDHEN, CDR2 SYDVKM. The CDR3 loop spans 15 amino acids. Trimming cost V 3 bases and J 8 bases, with 19 bases left between them. TCRdb re-called the 5' RACE reads with MiXCR, one entry per CDR3 protein. The sample consists of some 350,000 distinct CDR3 sequences, approximately 13% of them appearing once. Sequenced material: PBMCs or a T cell subset sorted from them (not recorded which). This chain uses TRBV28 with TRBJ1-2; D is undetermined. This TCR was recovered from a man in his late teens or twenties who had mild COVID-19 (a few samples of this study predate the infection). Cell type and time point are not known. The CDR3 protein is CASSLIPGPSGGYTF. CDR3 nucleotides: TGTGCCAGCAGTTTGATCCCCGGTCCGAGTGGCGGCTACACCTTC.